This T cell receptor (beta chain) was sequenced for a study of blood T cell repertoires in COVID-19. Method: immunoSEQ multiplex PCR; TCRdb's copy keeps in-frame clones and lacks some. The data hold under 150,000 clones, with 65% to 90% observed a single time. Participants spanned ages roughly 18 to 95 years and resided in about two dozen US areas. V was pared by 5 bases and J by 6 bases, with 18 bases between. The CDR3 contains 15 residues. CDR1 LNHDA and CDR2 SQIVND come from the germline V gene (reference sequence). The V gene is TRBV19, the J gene TRBJ2-3; D call uncertain. What was sequenced was PBMCs or T cells enriched from blood (not recorded which). The TCR sequence derives from a woman aged 45-59 years who had recovered from COVID-19. The CDR3 region has the DNA TGTGCCAGTAGTGCCGTGACTGGGTCAAAGGATACGCAGTATTTT. Its translation: CASSAVTGSKDTQYF.